Below are 10 T cell receptor beta chains sequenced from a single sample in a study of CD8+ T cells in alopecia areata. Treatment denoted: oral pan-JAK inhibitor, 5-10 mg twice daily. RNA was isolated and reverse transcribed to cDNA, the sequencing template. Clones were sequenced by immunoSEQ multiplex PCR, and TCRdb holds only the in-frame ones, with some missing. Found here are around 150,000 clones, roughly 82% of them singletons; the top ten hold 20% to 25%. Here the sequenced sample was CD8+ T cells sorted from blood, taken at week 4, from a patient treated with tofacitinib. All receptors come from a human donor with alopecia areata.

A few counts support this clone. CDR3 protein: CATSRDLTSVETQYF. CDR3 sequence (DNA): TGTGCCACCAGCAGAGATCTGACTAGCGTAGAGACCCAGTACTTC. This chain connects TRBV15 to TRBJ2-5, with 8 nucleotides matching TRBD2. Trimming at V came to 0 bases and at J to 4 bases, leaving 4 bases not matched to a gene. The CDR3 sequence is 15 residues long. Germline V CDR1 and CDR2: LNHNV, YYDKDF (reference sequence). Together with reference TRBV15 and TRBJ2-5, the CDR3 gives the full variable domain: DAMVIQNPRYQVTQFGKPVTLSCSQTLNHNVMYWYQQKSSQAPKLLFHYYDKDFNNEADTPDNFQSRRPNTSFCFLDIRSPGLGDTAMYLCATSRDLTSVETQYFGPGTRLLVL.

The chain has TRBV6-5 and TRBJ2-7, with 9 bases that match TRBD1. Germline V gene data show CDR1 as MNHEY and CDR2 as SVGAGI. Trimming cost V 0 bases and J 5 bases; bases outside gene matches: 2. The CDR3 extends over 14 amino acids. Here the CDR3 reads CASSYSGQGNEQYF. The CDR3 region has the DNA TGTGCCAGCAGTTACTCGGGACAGGGTAACGAGCAGTACTTC.

V is TRBV2 and J is TRBJ1-1, with D hard to call. The CDR3 sequence is 16 residues long. Trimming removed 3 bases at V and 0 bases at J, with 14 bases between. Per the germline V gene, CDR1 is SNHLY and CDR2 is FYNNEI. The CDR3 DNA reads as TGTGCCAGCAGTGAGGTATCGACCAGGATGAACACTGAAGCTTTCTTT. It yields the protein CASSEVSTRMNTEAFF.

The chain links TRBV11-2 to TRBJ2-1; 8 bases agree with TRBD1. The CDR3 totals 13 residues. Germline V gene sequence: CDR1 SGHAT, CDR2 FQNNGV. The junction had 5 bases not matched to a gene; V was cut back by 5 bases and J by 8 bases. CDR3 nucleotide sequence: TGTGCCAGCAGCATCGACAGGGGCTATGAGCAGTTCTTC. This gives the protein CASSIDRGYEQFF. The entire variable domain, with the rest obtained from reference TRBV11-2 and TRBJ2-1, is as follows: EAGVAQSPRYKIIEKRQSVAFWCNPISGHATLYWYQQILGQGPKLLIQFQNNGVVDDSQLPKDRFSAERLKGVDSTLKIQPAKLEDSAVYLCASSIDRGYEQFFGPGTRLTVL.

In DNA, the CDR3 is TGTGCCAGCAGCTTGGGACTAGCGGGGGGCCAAAAATCCTACGAGCAGTACTTC. Protein product: CASSLGLAGGQKSYEQYF. The J gene is TRBJ2-7, the V gene TRBV7-6; the match to TRBD2 covers 15 bases. This CDR3 has 18 amino acids. V was clipped by 3 bases and J by 1 base; unmatched bases: 7. CDR1 is SGHVS and CDR2 is FNYEAQ in the germline V gene.

CDR3 nucleotide sequence: TGTGCCAGCAGCTCGGGACAGGGGTACGAGCAGTACTTC. It codes for CASSSGQGYEQYF. V is TRBV5-6 and J is TRBJ2-7; the match to TRBD1 covers 10 bases. With V trimmed by 3 bases and J by 4 bases, 1 base remained unmatched. The CDR3 sequence is 13 residues long. Germline assignment: CDR1 SGHDT and CDR2 YYEEEE.

CDR3 loop: CATQGSTDTQYF. DNA of the CDR3: TGCGCCACCCAGGGCAGCACAGATACGCAGTATTTT. This chain uses TRBV5-1 with TRBJ2-3; D might be TRBD1 (5 bases). With 9 bases removed from V and 0 bases from J, the gap between germline ends came to 8 bases. Germline loops: CDR1 SGHRS, CDR2 YFSETQ. The CDR3 extends over 12 amino acids.

This chain uses TRBV4-2 with TRBJ2-1, with D uncertain. The CDR3 runs 15 residues. Germline-derived CDR1 and CDR2 are LGHNA and YNFKEQ. V lost 2 bases, J lost 10 bases, and 18 bases lay in between. The CDR3 sequence: CASSQLGGHPQEQFF. CDR3 DNA sequence: TGTGCCAGCAGCCAACTAGGTGGGCACCCACAGGAGCAGTTCTTC.

The chain is built from TRBV27 and TRBJ2-5; D not resolved. Germline assignment: CDR1 MNHEY and CDR2 SMNVEV (reference sequence). The V end was cut by 0 bases, the J end by 4 bases, with 9 bases between. This CDR3 has 14 residues. CDR3: CASSLSPPGETQYF. The CDR3 DNA is TGTGCCAGCAGTTTATCGCCGCCCGGAGAGACCCAGTACTTC.

A single count supports this clone. The chain has TRBV5-1 and TRBJ1-1, with 7 bases aligning to TRBD1. There are 16 residues in the CDR3. J was trimmed by 1 base and V by 4 bases; bases with no gene match: 10. The germline V gene has CDR1 SGHRS and CDR2 YFSETQ. CDR3 nucleotides: TGCGCCAGCAGCGCCTGGACAGGCCGTCAGAACACTGAAGCTTTCTTT. It yields the protein CASSAWTGRQNTEAFF.